This TCR beta chain was recovered during a study of CD8 T cells in Susac syndrome. RNA totalling roughly 0.5 to 1 ug underwent reverse transcription with random hexamers. A single record per CDR3 protein comes from TCRdb applying MiXCR to the immunoSEQ multiplex PCR reads. In the table there are about 140,000 distinct CDR3 sequences, less than 95% of which are singletons. This TCR came from a human donor in good health. Sequencing was done on a sample of CD4+ T cells from PBMCs.

In nucleotides, the CDR3 is TGTGCCAGCAGCTTAAATGTCGCGGAGACCCAGTACTTC. The encoded protein is CASSLNVAETQYF. The chain links TRBV7-3 to TRBJ2-5; D is ambiguous. Germline V lookup: CDR1 SGHTA, CDR2 FQGTGA. This CDR3 is 13 amino acids long. V lost 1 base and J lost 5, with 8 bases in between.